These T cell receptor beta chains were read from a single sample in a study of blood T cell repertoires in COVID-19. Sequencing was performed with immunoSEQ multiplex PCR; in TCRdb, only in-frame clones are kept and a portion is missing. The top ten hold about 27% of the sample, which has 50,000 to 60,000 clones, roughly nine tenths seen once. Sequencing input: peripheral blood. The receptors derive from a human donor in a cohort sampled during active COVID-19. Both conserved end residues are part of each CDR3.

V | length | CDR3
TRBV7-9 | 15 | CASSLVQGAGNTIYF
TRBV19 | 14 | CASSIGARDYEQYF
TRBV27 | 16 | CASRRGPQGYNEKLFF
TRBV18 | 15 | CASSPPGTRGNEQFF
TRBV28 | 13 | CASRTGGNQPQHF
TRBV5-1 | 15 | CASSLQDATLNEQFF
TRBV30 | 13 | CAWSQGRSEKLFF
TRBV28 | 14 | CASNRDSLNQPQHF
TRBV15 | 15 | CATSRGDRGAVEQFF
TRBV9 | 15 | CASSIRDSSGDTQYF
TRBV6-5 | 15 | CASSSSTSGRVEQFF
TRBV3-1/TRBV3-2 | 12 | CASSQDWAEAFF
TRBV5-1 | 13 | CASSFELSYEQYF
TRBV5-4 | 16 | CASSSGGRIGNQPQHF
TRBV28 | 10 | CASGRYGYTF
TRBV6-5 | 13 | CASSNTRVNGYTF
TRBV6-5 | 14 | CASSRTGVNQPQHF
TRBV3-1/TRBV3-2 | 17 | CASSQDFGSGRPNEQFF
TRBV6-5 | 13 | CASSYIGGDGYTF
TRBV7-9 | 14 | CASSIEESNEKLFF
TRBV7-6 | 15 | CASSLRRGGYYEQYF
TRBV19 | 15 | CASRSGQGVDQPQHF
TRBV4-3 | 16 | CASSQDWDRDNYGYTF
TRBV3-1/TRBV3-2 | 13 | CASSLTGTYGYTF
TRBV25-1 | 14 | CASRGTGKTYGYTF
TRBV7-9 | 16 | CASSPRASAIADTQYF
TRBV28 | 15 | CASSPPGDANTEAFF
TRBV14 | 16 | CASSQEGGVLGTEAFF
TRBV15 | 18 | CATSRDFRTSGGEETQYF
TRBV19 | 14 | CASRVPGTGVGYTF
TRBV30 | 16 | CAWSGRRHSSYNEQFF
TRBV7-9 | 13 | CASSYPGGVEQFF
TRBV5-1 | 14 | CASSLPEDYNEQFF
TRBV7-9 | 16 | CASSVSRTSGINEQFF
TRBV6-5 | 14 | CASSLAETGDTQYF
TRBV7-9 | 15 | CASSSTGSGANVLTF
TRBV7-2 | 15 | CASSPTGRMNTEAFF
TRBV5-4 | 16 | CASSLVRGARTDTQYF
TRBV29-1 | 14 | CSVGQSAAGNTIYF
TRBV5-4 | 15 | CASSGSGGQNEKLFF
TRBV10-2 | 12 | CASGQGDSPLHF
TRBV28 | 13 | CASSHRGQGLRSF
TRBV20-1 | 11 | CSARDPPLQHF
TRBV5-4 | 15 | CASSPNRGMNTEAFF
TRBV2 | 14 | CASSRGGDGTEAFF